The T cell receptor (beta chain) under discussion was sequenced for a study of blood T cells in healthy people across ages. Study findings and constraints: Long-lived and aged donors differed, with more naive CD4+ cells and higher diversity in the long-lived.

Primers used in a second PCR of roughly 6 to 11 cycles were a sample-barcoded 5' primer and a J-beta primer mix. One entry per CDR3 protein results from TCRdb running MiXCR on the 5' RACE reads. Found here are about 580,000 distinct CDR3 sequences, around 50% of them singletons; the top ten hold just under 25%. This clonotype was recorded a few times. Its cognate antigen is unknown. The length of the CDR3 is 19 residues. The J segment lost 0 bases and the V segment lost 0 bases, leaving 8 bases of the junction unmatched. From germline, CDR1 is SGDLS and CDR2 YYNGEE. J is TRBJ2-6 and V is TRBV9, with TRBD1 identical over 8 bases. Sequenced material: blood. The clonotype was recovered from an elderly man in good health. CDR3 coding DNA: TGTGCCAGCAGCGTAGCCATCGACAGGGGAAACTCTGGGGCCAACGTCCTGACTTTC. It specifies CASSVAIDRGNSGANVLTF. Supplemented by reference TRBV9 and TRBJ2-6, the full variable domain reads DSGVTQTPKHLITATGQRVTLRCSPRSGDLSVYWYQQSLDQGLQFLIQYYNGEERAKGNILERFSAQQFPDLHSELNLSSLELGDSALYFCASSVAIDRGNSGANVLTFGAGSRLTVL.